This TCR beta chain was captured by sequencing in a study of monozygotic twins with inflammatory bowel disease. Study-level points and caveats: On the inverse Simpson index, IBD patients scored lower for TCRbeta diversity than healthy co-twins.

Germline CDR1 and CDR2: SGHTA and FQGTGA. This CDR3 contains 17 residues. On this clonotype: Its antigen remains unknown.

Around 3.5 ug of total RNA went into each TCR library. Addition of UMIs with a 6-nucleotide sample barcode was achieved by template switching. One entry per CDR3 protein, without DNA, is what TCRdb gives after re-calling the 5' RACE reads. This sample's table reports some 200,000 distinct CDR3 sequences. The clonotype was recovered from a human donor with ulcerative colitis or Crohn's disease, or a healthy co-twin of an affected twin (not recorded which). Input material: blood. The chain is built from TRBV7-3 and TRBJ2-4; there is no DNA to check the TCRdb D call of TRBD1. The CDR3: CASSPTRTGSPKNIQYF. Drawing the rest from reference TRBV7-3 and TRBJ2-4, the complete variable domain is GAGVSQTPSNKVTEKGKYVELRCDPISGHTALYWYRQSLGQGPEFLIYFQGTGAADDSGLPNDRFFAVRPEGSVSTLKIQRTERGDSAVYLCASSPTRTGSPKNIQYFGAGTRLSVL.